This T cell receptor (beta chain) was identified in a study of blood T cell repertoires in COVID-19. Study-level background: Acute-phase and convalescent COVID-19 samples originated in the United States, Italy and Spain.

Method: immunoSEQ multiplex PCR; TCRdb's copy keeps in-frame clones and lacks some. The sample holds roughly 120,000 clones, about 88% seen once. The V end lost 4 bases, the J end lost 9 bases, and 11 bases lay between the germline ends. The CDR3 loop spans 12 amino acids. CDR1 and CDR2 from the germline V gene are SGHTS and YDEGEE. This TCR derives from a woman in her forties or fifties with acute or convalescent COVID-19. Sequencing was performed on peripheral blood. J is TRBJ2-1 and V is TRBV5-8; tentative D call: TRBD2 (5 bases). CDR3 bases: TGTGCCAGCAGCCGGCGGGTTGGTGAGCAGTTCTTC. Translating it yields CASSRRVGEQFF.